This TCR beta chain stems from a study of T cells in localized non-small cell lung cancer. Details on this clone: What it binds is unknown.

V was clipped by 3 bases and J by 2 bases, with 14 bases between them. The CDR3 is made up of 15 amino acids. CDR1 is KGHSH and CDR2 is LQKENI in the germline V gene. Generated by immunoSEQ multiplex PCR, the TCRdb table keeps only in-frame clones and is missing some. The table records 35,000 to 50,000 clones, around 75% of them present only once. Notes on the study in general: In uninvolved adjacent lung, T cell clonality reached its highest value, exceeding tumor.

The sample in question was PBMCs, obtained before any cancer treatment. The gene calls are TRBV18 and TRBJ2-7, with D tentatively TRBD2 (5 bases). The clonotype comes from a woman aged 35-75 years with stage II squamous cell lung carcinoma. The DNA for the CDR3 is TGTGCCAGCTCACCCCCGGCGGCAGCGGCCTACGAGCAGTACTTC. Amino acids: CASSPPAAAAYEQYF.